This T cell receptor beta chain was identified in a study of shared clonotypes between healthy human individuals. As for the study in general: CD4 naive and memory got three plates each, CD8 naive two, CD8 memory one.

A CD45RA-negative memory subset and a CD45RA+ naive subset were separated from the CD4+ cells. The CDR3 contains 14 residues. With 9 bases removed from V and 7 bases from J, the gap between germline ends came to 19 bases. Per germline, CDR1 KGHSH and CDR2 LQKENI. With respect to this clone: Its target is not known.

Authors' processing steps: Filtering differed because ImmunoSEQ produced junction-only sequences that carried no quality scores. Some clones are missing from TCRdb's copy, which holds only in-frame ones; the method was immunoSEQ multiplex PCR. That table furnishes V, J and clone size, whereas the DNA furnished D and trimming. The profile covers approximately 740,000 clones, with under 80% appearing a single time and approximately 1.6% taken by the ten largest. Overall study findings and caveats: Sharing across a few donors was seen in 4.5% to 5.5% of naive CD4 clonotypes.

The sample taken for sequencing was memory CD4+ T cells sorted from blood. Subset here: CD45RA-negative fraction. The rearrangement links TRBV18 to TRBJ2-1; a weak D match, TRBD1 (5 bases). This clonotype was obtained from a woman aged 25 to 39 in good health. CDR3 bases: TGTGCCAGTTTCTTGGACACGACCGTAAATGAGCAGTTCTTC. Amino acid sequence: CASFLDTTVNEQFF.